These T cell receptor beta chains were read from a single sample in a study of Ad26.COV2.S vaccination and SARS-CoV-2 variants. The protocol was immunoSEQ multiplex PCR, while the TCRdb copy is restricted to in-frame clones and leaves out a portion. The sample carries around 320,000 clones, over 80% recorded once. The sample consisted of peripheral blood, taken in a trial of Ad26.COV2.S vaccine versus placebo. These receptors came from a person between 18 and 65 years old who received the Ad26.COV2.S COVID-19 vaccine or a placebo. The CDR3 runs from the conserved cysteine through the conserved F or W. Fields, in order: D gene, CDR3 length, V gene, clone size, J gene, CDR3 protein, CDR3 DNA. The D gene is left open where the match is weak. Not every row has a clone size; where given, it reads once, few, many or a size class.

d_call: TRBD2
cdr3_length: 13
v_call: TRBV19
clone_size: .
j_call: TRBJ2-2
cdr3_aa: CASTDRGAGELFF
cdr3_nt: TGTGCCAGTACCGATCGGGGGGCCGGGGAGCTGTTTTTT

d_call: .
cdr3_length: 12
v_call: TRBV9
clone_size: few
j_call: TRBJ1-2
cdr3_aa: CASSATGYGYTF
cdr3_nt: TGTGCCAGCAGCGCTACAGGGTATGGCTACACCTTC

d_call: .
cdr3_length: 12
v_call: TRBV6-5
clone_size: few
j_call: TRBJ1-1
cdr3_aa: CASSYQNTEAFF
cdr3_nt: TGTGCCAGCAGTTACCAGAACACTGAAGCTTTCTTT

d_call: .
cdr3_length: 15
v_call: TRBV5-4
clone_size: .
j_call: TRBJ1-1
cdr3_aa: CASSLVGGRSTEAFF
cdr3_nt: TGTGCCAGCAGCTTGGTGGGGGGGCGTAGCACTGAAGCTTTCTTT

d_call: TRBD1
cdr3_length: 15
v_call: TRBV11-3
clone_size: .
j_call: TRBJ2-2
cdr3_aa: CASSSRDRGTGELFF
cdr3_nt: TGTGCCAGCAGCTCCCGGGACAGGGGAACCGGGGAGCTGTTTTTT

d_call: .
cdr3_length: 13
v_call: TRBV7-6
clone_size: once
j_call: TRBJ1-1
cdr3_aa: CASSPGGNTEAFF
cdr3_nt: TGTGCCAGCAGCCCCGGGGGGAACACTGAAGCTTTCTTT

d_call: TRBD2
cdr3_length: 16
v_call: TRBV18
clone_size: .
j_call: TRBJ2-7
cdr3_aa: CASSPDSGGPSYEQYF
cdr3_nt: TGTGCCAGCTCCCCCGATAGCGGGGGACCATCCTACGAGCAGTACTTC

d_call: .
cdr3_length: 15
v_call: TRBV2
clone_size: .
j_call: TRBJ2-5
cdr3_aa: CASSENGVYQETQYF
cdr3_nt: TGTGCCAGCAGTGAAAATGGGGTTTACCAAGAGACCCAGTACTTC

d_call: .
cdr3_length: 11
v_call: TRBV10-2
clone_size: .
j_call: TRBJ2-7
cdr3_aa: CASSRTYEQYF
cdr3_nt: TGCGCCAGCAGTAGGACCTACGAGCAGTACTTC

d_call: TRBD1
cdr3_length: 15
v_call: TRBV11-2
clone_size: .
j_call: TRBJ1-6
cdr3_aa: CASSLLGRGNSPLHF
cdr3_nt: TGTGCCAGCAGCTTATTGGGCAGGGGGAATTCACCCCTCCACTTT

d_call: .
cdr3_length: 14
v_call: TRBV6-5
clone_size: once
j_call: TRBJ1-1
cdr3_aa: CASSYGNQNTEAFF
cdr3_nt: TGTGCCAGCAGTTACGGGAACCAGAACACTGAAGCTTTCTTT

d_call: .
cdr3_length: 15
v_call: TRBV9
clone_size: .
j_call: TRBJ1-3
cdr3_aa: CASSVVGGSGNTIYF
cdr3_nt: TGTGCCAGCAGCGTAGTGGGGGGCTCTGGAAACACCATATATTTT

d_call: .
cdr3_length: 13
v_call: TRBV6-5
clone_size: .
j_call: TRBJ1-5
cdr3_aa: CASSATGDQPQHF
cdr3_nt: TGTGCCAGCAGCGCGACAGGAGATCAGCCCCAGCATTTT

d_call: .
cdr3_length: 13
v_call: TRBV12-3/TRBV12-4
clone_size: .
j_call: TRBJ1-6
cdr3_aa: CASSADGSTPLHF
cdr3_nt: TGTGCCAGCAGTGCCGACGGCTCAACACCCCTCCACTTT

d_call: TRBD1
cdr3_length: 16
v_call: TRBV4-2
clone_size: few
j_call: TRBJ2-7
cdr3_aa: CASSQEQTGGLYEQYF
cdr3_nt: TGTGCCAGCAGCCAAGAACAAACAGGGGGGCTTTACGAGCAGTACTTC

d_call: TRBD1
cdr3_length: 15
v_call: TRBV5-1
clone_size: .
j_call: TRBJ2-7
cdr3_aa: CASSAGQVGGYEQYF
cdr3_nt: TGCGCCAGCAGCGCCGGACAGGTTGGGGGCTACGAGCAGTACTTC

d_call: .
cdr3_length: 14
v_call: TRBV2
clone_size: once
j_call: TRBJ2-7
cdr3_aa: CASSEGQVIYEQYF
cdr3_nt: TGTGCCAGCAGTGAGGGGCAGGTGATCTACGAGCAGTACTTC

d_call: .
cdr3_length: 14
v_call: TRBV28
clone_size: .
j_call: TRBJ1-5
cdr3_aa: CASSSPIDNQPQHF
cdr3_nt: TGTGCCAGCAGTTCCCCGATCGACAATCAGCCCCAGCATTTT

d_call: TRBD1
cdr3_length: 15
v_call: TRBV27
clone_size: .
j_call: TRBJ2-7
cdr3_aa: CASSLGQGASYEQYF
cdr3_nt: TGTGCCAGCAGCCTGGGACAGGGGGCCTCCTACGAGCAGTACTTC

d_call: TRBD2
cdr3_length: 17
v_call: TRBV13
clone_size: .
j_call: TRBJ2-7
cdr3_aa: CASSPRSGGGAKDEQYF
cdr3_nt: TGTGCCAGCAGCCCACGTAGTGGCGGGGGGGCGAAAGACGAGCAGTACTTC

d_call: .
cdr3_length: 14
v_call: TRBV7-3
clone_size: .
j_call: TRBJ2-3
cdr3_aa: CASSPTPSADTQYF
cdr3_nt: TGTGCCAGCAGCCCCACGCCGTCGGCAGATACGCAGTATTTT

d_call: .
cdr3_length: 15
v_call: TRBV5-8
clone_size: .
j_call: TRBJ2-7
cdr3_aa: CASSLRLQVGYEQYF
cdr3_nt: TGTGCCAGCAGCCTACGGTTACAGGTTGGCTACGAGCAGTACTTC

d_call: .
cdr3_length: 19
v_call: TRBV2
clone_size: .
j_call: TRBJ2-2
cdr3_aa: CASSRRPRVGAYNTGELFF
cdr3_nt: TGTGCCAGCTCCCGCCGACCGCGGGTGGGCGCATACAACACCGGGGAGCTGTTTTTT

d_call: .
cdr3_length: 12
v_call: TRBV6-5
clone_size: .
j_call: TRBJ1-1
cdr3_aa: CASSLDGTEAFF
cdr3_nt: TGTGCCAGCAGTTTAGACGGAACTGAAGCTTTCTTT